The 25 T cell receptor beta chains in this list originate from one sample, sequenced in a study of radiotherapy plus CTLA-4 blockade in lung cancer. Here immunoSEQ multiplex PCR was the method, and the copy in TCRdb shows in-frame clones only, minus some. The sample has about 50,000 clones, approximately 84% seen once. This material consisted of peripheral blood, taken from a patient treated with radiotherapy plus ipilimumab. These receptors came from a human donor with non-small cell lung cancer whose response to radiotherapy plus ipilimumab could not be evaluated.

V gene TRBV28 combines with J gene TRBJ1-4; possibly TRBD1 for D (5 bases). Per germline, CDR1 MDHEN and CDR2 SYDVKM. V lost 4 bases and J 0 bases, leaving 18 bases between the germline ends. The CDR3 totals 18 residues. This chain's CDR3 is CASSWSQGPPPTNEKLFF. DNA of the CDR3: TGTGCCAGCAGTTGGTCCCAGGGCCCACCCCCAACTAATGAAAAACTGTTTTTT.

The CDR3 DNA follows: TGTGCCACCAGCAGAGATTTCGGGAGGGTAACCGGGGAGCTGTTTTTT. Protein product: CATSRDFGRVTGELFF. The chain combines TRBV15 with TRBJ2-2, with 8 bases fitting TRBD2. CDR3 length equals 16 residues. The germline V gene has CDR1 LNHNV and CDR2 YYDKDF (reference sequence). With V trimmed by 0 bases and J by 5 bases, 5 bases remained unmatched.

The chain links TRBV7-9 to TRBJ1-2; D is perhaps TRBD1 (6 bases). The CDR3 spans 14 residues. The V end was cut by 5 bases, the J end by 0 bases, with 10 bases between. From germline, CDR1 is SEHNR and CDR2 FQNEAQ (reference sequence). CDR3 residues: CASSRDTANYGYTF. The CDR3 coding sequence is TGTGCCAGCAGCCGGGACACCGCTAACTATGGCTACACCTTC.

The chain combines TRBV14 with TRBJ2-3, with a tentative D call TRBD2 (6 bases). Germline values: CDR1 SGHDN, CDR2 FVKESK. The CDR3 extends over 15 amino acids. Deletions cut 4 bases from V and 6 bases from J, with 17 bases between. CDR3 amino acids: CASSLGGTRFDTQYF. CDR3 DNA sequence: TGTGCCAGCAGCCTCGGGGGAACTAGGTTCGATACGCAGTATTTT.

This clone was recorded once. DNA for the CDR3: TGTGCCAGCAGGCCTCGAAGGGGGCCCGCAGATACGCAGTATTTT. This translates into CASRPRRGPADTQYF. The chain carries TRBV27 and TRBJ2-3, with 7 bases matching TRBD1. The CDR3 is 15 residues long. Germline assignment: CDR1 MNHEY and CDR2 SMNVEV (reference sequence). The V gene end was trimmed by 6 bases and the J gene end by 4 bases; junction bases not matched to a gene: 10.

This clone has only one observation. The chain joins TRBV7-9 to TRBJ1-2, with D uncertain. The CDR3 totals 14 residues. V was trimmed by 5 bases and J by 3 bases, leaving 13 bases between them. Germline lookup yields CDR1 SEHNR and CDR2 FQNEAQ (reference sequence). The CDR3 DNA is TGTGCCAGCAGCGCAGGCGAATCCTACTATGGCTACACCTTC. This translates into CASSAGESYYGYTF. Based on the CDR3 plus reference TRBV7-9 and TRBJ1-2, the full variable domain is DTGVSQNPRHKITKRGQNVTFRCDPISEHNRLYWYRQTLGQGPEFLTYFQNEAQLEKSRLLSDRFSAERPKGSFSTLEIQRTEQGDSAMYLCASSAGESYYGYTFGSGTRLTVV.

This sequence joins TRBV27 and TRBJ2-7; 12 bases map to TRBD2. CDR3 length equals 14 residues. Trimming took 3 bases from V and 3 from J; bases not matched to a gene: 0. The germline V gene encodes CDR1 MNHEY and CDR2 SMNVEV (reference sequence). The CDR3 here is CASSLTSGSYEQYF. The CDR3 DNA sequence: TGTGCCAGCAGTTTGACTAGCGGGAGCTACGAGCAGTACTTC.

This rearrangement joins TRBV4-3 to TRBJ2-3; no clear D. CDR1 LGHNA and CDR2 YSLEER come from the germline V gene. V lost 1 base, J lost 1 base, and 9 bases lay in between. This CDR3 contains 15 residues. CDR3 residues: CASSQGLARTDTQYF. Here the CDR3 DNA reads TGCGCCAGCAGCCAAGGACTGGCCCGCACAGATACGCAGTATTTT.

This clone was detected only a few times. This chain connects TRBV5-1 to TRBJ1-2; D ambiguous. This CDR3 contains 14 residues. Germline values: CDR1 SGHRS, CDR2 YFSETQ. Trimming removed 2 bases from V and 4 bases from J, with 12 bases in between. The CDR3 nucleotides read TGCGCCAGCAGCTTTTCCCCCGAGGGCTATGGCTACACCTTC. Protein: CASSFSPEGYGYTF.

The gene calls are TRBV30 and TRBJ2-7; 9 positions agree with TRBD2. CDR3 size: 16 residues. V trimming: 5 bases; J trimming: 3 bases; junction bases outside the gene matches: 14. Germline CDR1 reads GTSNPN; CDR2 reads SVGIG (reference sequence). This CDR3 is CAWAPGVAGEFYEQYF. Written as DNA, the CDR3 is TGTGCCTGGGCCCCCGGGGTAGCGGGAGAGTTCTACGAGCAGTACTTC. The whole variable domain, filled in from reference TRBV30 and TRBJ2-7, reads SQTIHQWPATLVQPVGSPLSLECTVEGTSNPNLYWYRQAAGRGLQLLFYSVGIGQISSEVPQNLSASRPQDRQFILSSKKLLLSDSGFYLCAWAPGVAGEFYEQYFGPGTRLTVT.

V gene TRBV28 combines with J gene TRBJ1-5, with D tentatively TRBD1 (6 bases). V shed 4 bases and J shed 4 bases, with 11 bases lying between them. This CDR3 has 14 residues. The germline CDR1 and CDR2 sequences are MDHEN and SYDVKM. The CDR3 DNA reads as TGTGCCAGCAGTTCTATACAGGGAAATCAGCCCCAGCATTTT. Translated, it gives CASSSIQGNQPQHF.

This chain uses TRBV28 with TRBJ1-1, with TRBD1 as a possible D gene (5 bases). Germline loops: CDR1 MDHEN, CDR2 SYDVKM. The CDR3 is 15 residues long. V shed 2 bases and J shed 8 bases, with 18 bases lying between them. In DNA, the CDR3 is TGTGCCAGCAGTTTACAGCCCGCGGGGGGAACCGAAGCTTTCTTT. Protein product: CASSLQPAGGTEAFF.

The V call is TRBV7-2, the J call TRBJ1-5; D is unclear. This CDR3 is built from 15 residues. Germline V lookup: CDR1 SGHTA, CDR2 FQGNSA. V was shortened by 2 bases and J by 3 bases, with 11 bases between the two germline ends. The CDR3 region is CASSLLGVSNQPQHF. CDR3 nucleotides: TGTGCCAGCAGCTTATTGGGAGTTTCCAATCAGCCCCAGCATTTT.

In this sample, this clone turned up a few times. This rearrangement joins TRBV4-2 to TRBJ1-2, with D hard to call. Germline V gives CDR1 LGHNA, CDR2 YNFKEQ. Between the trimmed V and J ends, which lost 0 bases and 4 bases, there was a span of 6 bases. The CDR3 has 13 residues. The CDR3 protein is CASSQERFYGYTF. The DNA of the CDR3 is TGTGCCAGCAGCCAAGAACGGTTCTATGGCTACACCTTC.

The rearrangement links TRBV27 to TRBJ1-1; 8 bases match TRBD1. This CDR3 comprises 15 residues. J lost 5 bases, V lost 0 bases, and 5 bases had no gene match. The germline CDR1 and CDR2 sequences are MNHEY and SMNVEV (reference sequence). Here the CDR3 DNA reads TGTGCCAGCAGTTTATCATCACAGGGGGAGACTGAAGCTTTCTTT. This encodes CASSLSSQGETEAFF.

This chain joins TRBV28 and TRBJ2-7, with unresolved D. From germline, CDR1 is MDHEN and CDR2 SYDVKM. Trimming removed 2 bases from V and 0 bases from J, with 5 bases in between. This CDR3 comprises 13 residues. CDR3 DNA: TGTGCCAGCAGTTTACAGAACTCCTACGAGCAGTACTTC. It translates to CASSLQNSYEQYF.

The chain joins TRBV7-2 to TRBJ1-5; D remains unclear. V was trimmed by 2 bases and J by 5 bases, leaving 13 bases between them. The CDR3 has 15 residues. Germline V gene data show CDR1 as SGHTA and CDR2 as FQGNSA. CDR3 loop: CASSLILGVDQPQHF. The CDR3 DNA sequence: TGTGCCAGCAGCTTAATATTGGGAGTCGATCAGCCCCAGCATTTT. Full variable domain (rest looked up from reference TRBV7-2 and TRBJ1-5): GAGVSQSPSNKVTEKGKDVELRCDPISGHTALYWYRQSLGQGLEFLIYFQGNSAPDKSGLPSDRFSAERTGGSVSTLTIQRTQQEDSAVYLCASSLILGVDQPQHFGDGTRLSIL.

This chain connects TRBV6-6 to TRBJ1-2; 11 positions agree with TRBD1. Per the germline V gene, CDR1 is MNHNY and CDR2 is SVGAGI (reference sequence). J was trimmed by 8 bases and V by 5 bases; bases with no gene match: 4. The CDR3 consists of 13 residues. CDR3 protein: CASSPGQGEGYTF. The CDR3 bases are TGTGCCAGCAGTCCGGGACAGGGGGAAGGCTACACCTTC.

In DNA, the CDR3 is TGTGCCAGCAGTCCAGGACAGATGGGGCAGCCCCAGCATTTT. Translated: CASSPGQMGQPQHF. V and J are TRBV6-5 and TRBJ1-5, with D possibly TRBD1 on 6 matching bases. The germline V gene encodes CDR1 MNHEY and CDR2 SVGAGI. Trimming pared 5 bases from V and 7 bases from J, leaving 15 bases between. The CDR3 totals 14 residues.

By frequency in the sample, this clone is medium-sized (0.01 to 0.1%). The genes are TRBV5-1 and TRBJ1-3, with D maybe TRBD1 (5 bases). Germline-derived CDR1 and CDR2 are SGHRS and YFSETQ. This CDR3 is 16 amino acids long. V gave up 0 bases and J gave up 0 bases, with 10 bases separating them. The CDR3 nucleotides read TGCGCCAGCAGCTTGGAAGGGGCTCTCTCTGGAAACACCATATATTTT. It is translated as CASSLEGALSGNTIYF.

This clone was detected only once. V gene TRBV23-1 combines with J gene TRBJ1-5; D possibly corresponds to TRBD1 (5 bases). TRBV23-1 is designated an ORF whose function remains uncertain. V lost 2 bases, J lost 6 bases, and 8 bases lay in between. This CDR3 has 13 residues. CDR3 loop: CASSQGTGQPQHF. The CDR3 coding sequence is TGCGCCAGCAGTCAAGGGACTGGTCAGCCCCAGCATTTT.

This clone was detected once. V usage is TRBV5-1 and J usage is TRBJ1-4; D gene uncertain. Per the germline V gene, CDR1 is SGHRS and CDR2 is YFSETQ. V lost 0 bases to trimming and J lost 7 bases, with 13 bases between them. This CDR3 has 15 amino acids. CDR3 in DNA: TGCGCCAGCAGCTTGGCCGAAGGAGGGATTGAAAAACTGTTTTTT. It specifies CASSLAEGGIEKLFF. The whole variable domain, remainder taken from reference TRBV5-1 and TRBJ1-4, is KAGVTQTPRYLIKTRGQQVTLSCSPISGHRSVSWYQQTPGQGLQFLFEYFSETQRNKGNFPGRFSGRQFSNSRSEMNVSTLELGDSALYLCASSLAEGGIEKLFFGSGTQLSVL.

The CDR3: CASSIGVASGRTGSRREQFF. The CDR3, as DNA: TGTGCCAGTAGTATAGGGGTAGCTAGCGGGAGAACGGGATCAAGGAGGGAGCAGTTCTTC. The chain combines TRBV19 with TRBJ2-1; 10 nucleotides match TRBD2. The trim removed 1 base at V and 10 bases at J, leaving 22 bases unmatched. CDR3 length equals 20 residues. In germline, CDR1 is LNHDA, CDR2 SQIVND (reference sequence).

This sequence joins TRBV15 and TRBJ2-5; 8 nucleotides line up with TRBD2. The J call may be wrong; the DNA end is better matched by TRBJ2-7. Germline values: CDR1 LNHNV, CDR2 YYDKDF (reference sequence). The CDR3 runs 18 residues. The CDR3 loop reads CATSRVRAGGPFGDEQYF. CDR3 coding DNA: TGTGCCACCAGCAGAGTTCGCGCGGGAGGTCCGTTTGGGGACGAGCAGTACTTC.

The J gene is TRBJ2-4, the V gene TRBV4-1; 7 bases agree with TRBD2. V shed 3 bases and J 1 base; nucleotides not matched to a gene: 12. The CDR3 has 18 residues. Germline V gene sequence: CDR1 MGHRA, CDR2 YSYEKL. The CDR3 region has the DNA TGCGCCAGCAGCCAGTTAGAGGGAGGGACGGTTGCCAAAAACATTCAGTACTTC. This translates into CASSQLEGGTVAKNIQYF.